The sequence of this TCR beta chain was determined in a study of human T cells and chemical hapten exposure. On the study more broadly: The patch tests put 0.01% DPC on the skin of the upper back and were read 6 days later.

This clonotype was seen many times. What it binds is unknown. General observations from the study: Those TCRs sitting above 1 in 1000 frequency stayed the same with DPC sensitization.

Time point defined: patch test 3, about 24 weeks after DPC sensitization. Treatment here: therapeutic diphenylcyclopropenone sensitization with weekly scalp DPC. Prior to application of each patch test, blood was drawn. The CDR3 length is 11 residues. Germline V gene sequence: CDR1 SQVTM, CDR2 ANQGSEA. Trimming pared 6 bases from V and 9 bases from J, leaving 13 bases between. The library put unique molecular identifiers onto individual cDNA molecules. TCRdb redid the calling of the RACE reads with MiXCR, one entry per CDR3 protein. Of over 100,000 distinct CDR3 sequences in the sample, 11% were seen once.

This clonotype was obtained from a woman between 45 and 65 years old with alopecia areata. Some clones in this sample may be carry-over from other donors' samples. V is TRBV29-1 and J is TRBJ2-3, with a weak D call TRBD1 (6 bases). This material consisted of whole blood, taken in connection with sensitization to the hapten diphenylcyclopropenone (DPC). CDR3 loop: CSVGAQGTQYF. The CDR3 DNA sequence: TGCAGCGTGGGGGCCCAAGGAACGCAGTATTTT.